Below, one T cell receptor (beta chain) is given with its context. The data were taken from a study of blood T cell repertoires in COVID-19. Trimming cost V 5 bases and J 7 bases; bases outside gene matches: 10. This CDR3 has 15 amino acids. Per germline, CDR1 SGHTA and CDR2 FQGNSA. TCRdb's table, derived via immunoSEQ multiplex PCR, lists solely in-frame clones and lacks some. Of 55,000 to 70,000 clones listed, around 86% are singletons. The V call is TRBV7-2, the J call TRBJ2-1; 8 positions agree with TRBD1. The source of this sequence is a woman aged 18-30 years with acute or convalescent COVID-19. What was sequenced was peripheral blood. CDR3 region: CASSAGQGNRNEQFF. DNA for the CDR3: TGTGCCAGCAGCGCCGGACAGGGAAATAGGAATGAGCAGTTCTTC.